This TCR beta chain derives from a study of CD4 T cells in relation to SARS-CoV-2 and coronaviruses. General observations from the study: No crossreactivity against non-spike viral proteins was tested here.

With respect to this clone: The antigen is not known.

CD4+ T cells from unexposed donors were obtained before the COVID-19 pandemic (2011-2018). Naive and memory CD4+ T cells were separated from cryopreserved PBMCs. Here immunoSEQ multiplex PCR was the method, and the copy in TCRdb shows in-frame clones only, minus some. The table includes about 65,000 clones, approximately 87% detected once. This CDR3 comprises 13 residues. Looked up from germline, CDR1 is SNHLY and CDR2 is FYNNEI. V lost 7 bases and J 6 bases, leaving 15 bases between the germline ends. The sequence was obtained from a human donor in good health. Sequences were obtained from memory CD4+ T cells from PBMCs. The V call is TRBV2, the J call TRBJ1-2; the D is unclear. The CDR3 protein is CASILAQQNGYTF. The CDR3 coding sequence is TGTGCCAGCATACTGGCGCAGCAGAATGGCTACACCTTC.